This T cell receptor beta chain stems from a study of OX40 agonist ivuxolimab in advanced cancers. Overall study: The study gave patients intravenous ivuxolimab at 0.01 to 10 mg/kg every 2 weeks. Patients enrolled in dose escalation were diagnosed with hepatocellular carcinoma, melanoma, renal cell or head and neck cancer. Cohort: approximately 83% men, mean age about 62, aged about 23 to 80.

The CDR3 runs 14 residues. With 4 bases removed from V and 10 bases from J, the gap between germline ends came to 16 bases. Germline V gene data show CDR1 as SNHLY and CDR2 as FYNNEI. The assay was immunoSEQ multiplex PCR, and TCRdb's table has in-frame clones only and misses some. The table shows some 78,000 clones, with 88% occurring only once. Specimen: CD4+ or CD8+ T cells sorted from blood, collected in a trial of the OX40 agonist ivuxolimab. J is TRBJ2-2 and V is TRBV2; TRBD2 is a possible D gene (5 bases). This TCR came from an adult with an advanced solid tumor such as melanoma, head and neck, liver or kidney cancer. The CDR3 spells CASSVLGADVELFF. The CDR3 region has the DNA TGTGCCAGCAGTGTCCTGGGAGCGGACGTGGAGCTGTTTTTT.